This TCR beta chain derives from a study of cytomegalovirus exposure and HLA in healthy donors. Germline V gives CDR1 LGHNA, CDR2 YSLEER. This CDR3 is built from 15 residues. Trimming pared 0 bases from V and 3 bases from J, leaving 11 bases between. TCRdb keeps only in-frame clones here, not all; method: immunoSEQ multiplex PCR. This sample yields approximately 300,000 clones, of which about nine tenths are seen a single time; about 0.91% belongs to the top ten. Sequencing used PBMCs. V and J are TRBV4-3 and TRBJ1-2, with a tentative D call TRBD1 (5 bases). This TCR was recovered from a woman between 18 and 29 years old in good health and CMV-seronegative. CDR3 coding DNA: TGCGCCAGCAGCCAAGAGCGGGGCATAGACTATGGCTACACCTTC. It encodes CASSQERGIDYGYTF.